This T cell receptor (beta chain) derives from a study of cytomegalovirus exposure and HLA in healthy donors. Whole-study findings and limits: Later genetic work tied a missense DCLRE1C variant to beta-chain V and J trimming. Segments of the TCR beta V type were, in most cases, productive about 87% or about 30% of the time in an earlier analysis. In a later analysis, an Asian-associated ancestry cluster reportedly showed fewer N-insertions than the 666-donor mean. Indistinguishable V segments such as TRBV6-2 and TRBV6-3 were excluded.

Comment on this clone: No antigen is known for it.

Germline CDR1 and CDR2: MNHEY and SVGAGI. The germline V and J ends were trimmed by 5 bases and 9 bases, with 14 bases remaining between them. The CDR3 contains 14 residues. The primer mix had 60 Vbeta and 13 Jbeta primers. Method: immunoSEQ multiplex PCR; TCRdb's copy keeps in-frame clones and lacks some. The profile shows a few hundred thousand clones, 60% to 85% of them singletons. This TCR derives from a man aged 40-49 years in good health and CMV-seronegative. The chain employs TRBV6-5 and TRBJ1-6, with D tentatively TRBD1 (5 bases). The sample was PBMCs. CDR3 loop: CASSGAGGSSPLHF. CDR3 DNA sequence: TGTGCCAGCAGTGGGGCGGGAGGTAGTTCACCCCTCCACTTT.